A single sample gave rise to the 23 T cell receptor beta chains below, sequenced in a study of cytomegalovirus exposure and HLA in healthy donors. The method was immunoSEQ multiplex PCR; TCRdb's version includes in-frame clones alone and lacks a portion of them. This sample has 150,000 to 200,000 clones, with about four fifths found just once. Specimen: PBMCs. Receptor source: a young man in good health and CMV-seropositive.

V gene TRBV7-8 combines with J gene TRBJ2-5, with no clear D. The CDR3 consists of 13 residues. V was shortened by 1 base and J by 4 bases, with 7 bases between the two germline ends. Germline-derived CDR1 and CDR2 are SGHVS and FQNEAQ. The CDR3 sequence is CASSLVGRETQYF. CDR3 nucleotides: TGTGCCAGCAGCTTAGTGGGCAGAGAGACCCAGTACTTC.

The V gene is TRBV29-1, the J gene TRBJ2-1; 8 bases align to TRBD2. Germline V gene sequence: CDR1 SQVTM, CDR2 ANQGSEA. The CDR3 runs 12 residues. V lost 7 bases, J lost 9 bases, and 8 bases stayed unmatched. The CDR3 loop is CSGKTSAREQFF. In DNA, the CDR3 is TGCAGCGGCAAGACTAGCGCACGTGAGCAGTTCTTC.

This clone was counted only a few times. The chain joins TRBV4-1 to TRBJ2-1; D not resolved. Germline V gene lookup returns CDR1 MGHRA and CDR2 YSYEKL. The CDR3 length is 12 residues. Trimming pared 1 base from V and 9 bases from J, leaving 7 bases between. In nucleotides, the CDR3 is TGCGCCAGCAGCCAAGTCATTAGTGAGCAGTTCTTC. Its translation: CASSQVISEQFF.

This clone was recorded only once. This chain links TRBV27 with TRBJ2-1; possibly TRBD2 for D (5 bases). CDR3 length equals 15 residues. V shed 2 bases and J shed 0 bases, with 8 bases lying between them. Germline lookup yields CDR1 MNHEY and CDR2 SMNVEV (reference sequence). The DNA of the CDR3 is TGTGCCAGCAGTTTAGAGGGTAGCTCCTACAATGAGCAGTTCTTC. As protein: CASSLEGSSYNEQFF.

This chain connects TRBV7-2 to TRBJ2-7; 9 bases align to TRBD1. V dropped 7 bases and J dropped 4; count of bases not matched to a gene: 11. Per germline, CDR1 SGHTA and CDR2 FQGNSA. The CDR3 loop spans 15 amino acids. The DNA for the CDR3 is TGTGCCAGCACCCTCATTGGGACAGGGCTGTACGAGCAGTACTTC. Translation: CASTLIGTGLYEQYF.

This CDR3 is CASSTGFTYEQYF. CDR3 DNA: TGTGCCAGCAGTACAGGGTTTACCTACGAGCAGTACTTC. The chain employs TRBV6-6 and TRBJ2-7, with a weak D call TRBD1 (6 bases). V shed 5 bases and J shed 2 bases, with 10 bases lying between them. Germline V lookup: CDR1 MNHNY, CDR2 SVGAGI (reference sequence). The CDR3 runs to 13 residues.

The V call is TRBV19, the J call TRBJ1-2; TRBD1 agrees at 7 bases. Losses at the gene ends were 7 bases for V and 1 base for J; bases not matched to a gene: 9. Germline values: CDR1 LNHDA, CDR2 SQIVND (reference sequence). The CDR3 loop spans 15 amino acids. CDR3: CASTPRDSHNYGYTF. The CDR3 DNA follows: TGTGCCAGTACCCCCCGGGACAGCCATAACTATGGCTACACCTTC.

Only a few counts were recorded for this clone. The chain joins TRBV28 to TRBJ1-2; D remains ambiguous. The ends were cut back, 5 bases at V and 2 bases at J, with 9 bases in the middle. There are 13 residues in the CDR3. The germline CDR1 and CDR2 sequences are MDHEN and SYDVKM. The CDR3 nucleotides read TGTGCCAGCAGTCGGACGGGGAACTATGGCTACACCTTC. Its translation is CASSRTGNYGYTF.

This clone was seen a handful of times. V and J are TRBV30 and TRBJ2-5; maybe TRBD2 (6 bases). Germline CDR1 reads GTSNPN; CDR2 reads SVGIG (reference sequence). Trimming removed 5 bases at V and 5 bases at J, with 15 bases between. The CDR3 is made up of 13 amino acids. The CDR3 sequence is CAWAGLGGETQYF. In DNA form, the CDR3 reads TGTGCCTGGGCGGGCCTCGGAGGGGAGACCCAGTACTTC.

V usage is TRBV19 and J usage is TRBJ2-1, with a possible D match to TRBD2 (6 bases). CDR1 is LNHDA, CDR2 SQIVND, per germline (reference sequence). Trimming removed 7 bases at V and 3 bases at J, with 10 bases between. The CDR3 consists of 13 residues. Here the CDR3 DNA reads TGTGCCAGTATTGGAGCGGGCTACAATGAGCAGTTCTTC. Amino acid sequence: CASIGAGYNEQFF.

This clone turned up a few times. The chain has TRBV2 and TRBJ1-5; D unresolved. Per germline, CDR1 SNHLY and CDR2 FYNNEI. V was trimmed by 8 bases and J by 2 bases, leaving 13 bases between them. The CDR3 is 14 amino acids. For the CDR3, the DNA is TGTGCCAGCGTCGCCAGGCTCGGCAATCAGCCCCAGCATTTT. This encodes CASVARLGNQPQHF.

CDR3 sequence reads: CASSEHSGRGPDTQYF. As DNA, the CDR3 is TGTGCCAGCAGTGAGCATAGCGGGAGGGGGCCAGATACGCAGTATTTT. The V call is TRBV6-1, the J call TRBJ2-3; 11 nucleotides align to TRBD2. CDR3 length: 16 amino acids. CDR1 MNHNS and CDR2 SASEGT come from the germline V gene. V lost 3 bases to trimming and J lost 4 bases; unmatched junction nucleotides: 6.

CDR3 protein: CASSPDSGARGYTF. CDR3 DNA: TGTGCCAGCAGTCCGGACAGTGGGGCGAGGGGCTACACCTTC. The chain joins TRBV28 to TRBJ1-2; weak D call: TRBD1 (6 bases). Trimming cost V 5 bases and J 8 bases, with 18 bases left between them. The CDR3 covers 14 residues. From germline, CDR1 is MDHEN and CDR2 SYDVKM.

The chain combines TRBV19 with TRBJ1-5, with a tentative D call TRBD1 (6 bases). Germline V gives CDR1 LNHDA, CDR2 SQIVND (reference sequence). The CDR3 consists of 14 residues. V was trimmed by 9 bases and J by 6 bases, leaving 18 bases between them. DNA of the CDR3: TGTGCCAGCGGACAGTCCCTAAAGGGTCAGCCCCAGCATTTT. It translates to CASGQSLKGQPQHF.

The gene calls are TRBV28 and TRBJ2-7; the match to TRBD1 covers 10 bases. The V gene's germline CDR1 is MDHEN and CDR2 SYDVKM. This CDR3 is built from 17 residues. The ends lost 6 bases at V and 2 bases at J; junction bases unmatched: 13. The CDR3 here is CASSPPHPGQGTYEQYF. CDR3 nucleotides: TGTGCCAGCAGCCCTCCCCATCCGGGACAGGGGACCTACGAGCAGTACTTC. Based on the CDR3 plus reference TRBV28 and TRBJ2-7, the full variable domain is DVKVTQSSRYLVKRTGEKVFLECVQDMDHENMFWYRQDPGLGLRLIYFSYDVKMKEKGDIPEGYSVSREKKERFSLILESASTNQTSMYLCASSPPHPGQGTYEQYFGPGTRLTVT.

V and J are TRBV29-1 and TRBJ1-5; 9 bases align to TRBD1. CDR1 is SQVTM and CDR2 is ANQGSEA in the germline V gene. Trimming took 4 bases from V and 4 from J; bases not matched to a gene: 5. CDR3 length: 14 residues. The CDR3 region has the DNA TGCAGCGTTGCGCGGGGACAGGGTAATCAGCCCCAGCATTTT. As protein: CSVARGQGNQPQHF.

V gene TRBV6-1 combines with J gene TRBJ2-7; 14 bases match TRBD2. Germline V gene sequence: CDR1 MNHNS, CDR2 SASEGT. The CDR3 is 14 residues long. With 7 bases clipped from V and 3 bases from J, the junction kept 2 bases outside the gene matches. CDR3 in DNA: TGTGCCAGCATGGGGACTAGCGGGAGCTACGAGCAGTACTTC. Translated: CASMGTSGSYEQYF.

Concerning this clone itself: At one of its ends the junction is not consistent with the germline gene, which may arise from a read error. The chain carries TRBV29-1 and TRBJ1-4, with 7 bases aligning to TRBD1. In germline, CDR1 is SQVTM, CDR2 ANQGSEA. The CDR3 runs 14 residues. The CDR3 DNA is TGCAGCGTCCGAGGAACAGGGGCGAGTGAAAAACTGCTTTTT. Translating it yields CSVRGTGASEKLLF.

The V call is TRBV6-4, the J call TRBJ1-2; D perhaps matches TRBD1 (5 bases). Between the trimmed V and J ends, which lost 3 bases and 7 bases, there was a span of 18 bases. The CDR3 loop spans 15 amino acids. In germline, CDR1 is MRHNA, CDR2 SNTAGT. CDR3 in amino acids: CASSESWRGYGGYTF. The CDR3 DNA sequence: TGTGCCAGCAGTGAAAGTTGGAGGGGTTATGGTGGCTACACCTTC.

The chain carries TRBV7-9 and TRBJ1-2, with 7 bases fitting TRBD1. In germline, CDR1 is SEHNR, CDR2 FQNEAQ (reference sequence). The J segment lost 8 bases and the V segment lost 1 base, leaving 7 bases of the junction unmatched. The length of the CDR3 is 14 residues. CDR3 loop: CASSLGGRGSGYTF. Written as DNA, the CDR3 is TGTGCCAGCAGCTTAGGCGGCAGGGGGAGCGGCTACACCTTC.

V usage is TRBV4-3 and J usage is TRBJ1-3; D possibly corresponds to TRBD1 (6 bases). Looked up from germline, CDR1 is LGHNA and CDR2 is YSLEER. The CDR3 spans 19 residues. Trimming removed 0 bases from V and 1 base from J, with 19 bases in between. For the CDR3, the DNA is TGCGCCAGCAGCCAAGATCGGGCGGCAGGGGTTCTATCTGGAAACACCATATATTTT. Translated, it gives CASSQDRAAGVLSGNTIYF.

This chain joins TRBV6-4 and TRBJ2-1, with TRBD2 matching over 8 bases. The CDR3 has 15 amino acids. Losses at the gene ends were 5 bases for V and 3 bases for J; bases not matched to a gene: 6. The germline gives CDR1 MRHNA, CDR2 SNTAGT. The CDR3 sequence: CASSPTSGDYNEQFF. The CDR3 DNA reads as TGTGCCAGCAGTCCCACTAGCGGAGACTACAATGAGCAGTTCTTC.

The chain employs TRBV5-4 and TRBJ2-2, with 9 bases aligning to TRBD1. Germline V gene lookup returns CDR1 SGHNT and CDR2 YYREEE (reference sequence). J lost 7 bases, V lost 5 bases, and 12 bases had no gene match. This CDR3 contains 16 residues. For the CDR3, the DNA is TGTGCCAGCAGTCCGTCCGGGACAGGGTACGTCGGGGAGCTGTTTTTT. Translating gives CASSPSGTGYVGELFF.